This paragraph reports one T cell receptor (beta chain). The data belong to a study of blood T cell repertoires in COVID-19. Study-level information: Collection of acute and convalescent COVID-19 samples took place in the United States, Italy and Spain. The analysed material was cDNA or gDNA that came from T cells, B-cell-depleted T cells, or PBMCs.

Seattle patient enrollment occurred during active infection, with longitudinal follow-up thereafter. Under the authors' procedure: Reference gene primer amplification in the assay estimated nucleated cell counts. Only in-frame clones appear in the TCRdb table, and some are missing; sequencing was by immunoSEQ multiplex PCR. V and J calls and clone size are copied from that table; D and trimming were computed from the DNA. Among 180,000 or so clones listed, less than 90% were seen once. This CDR3 has 16 amino acids. Unmatched junction bases numbered 8, after V lost 7 bases and J lost 7 bases. Germline V gene data show CDR1 as MDHEN and CDR2 as SYDVKM.

Sequenced sample: peripheral blood. The source of this sequence is a woman in her seventies with COVID-19, enrolled during active disease. The J gene is TRBJ2-2, the V gene TRBV28, with TRBD2 matching over 14 bases. The CDR3 loop is CASTTRLAGGYGELFF. The DNA for the CDR3 is TGTGCCAGCACAACCAGACTAGCGGGAGGGTACGGGGAGCTGTTTTTT.